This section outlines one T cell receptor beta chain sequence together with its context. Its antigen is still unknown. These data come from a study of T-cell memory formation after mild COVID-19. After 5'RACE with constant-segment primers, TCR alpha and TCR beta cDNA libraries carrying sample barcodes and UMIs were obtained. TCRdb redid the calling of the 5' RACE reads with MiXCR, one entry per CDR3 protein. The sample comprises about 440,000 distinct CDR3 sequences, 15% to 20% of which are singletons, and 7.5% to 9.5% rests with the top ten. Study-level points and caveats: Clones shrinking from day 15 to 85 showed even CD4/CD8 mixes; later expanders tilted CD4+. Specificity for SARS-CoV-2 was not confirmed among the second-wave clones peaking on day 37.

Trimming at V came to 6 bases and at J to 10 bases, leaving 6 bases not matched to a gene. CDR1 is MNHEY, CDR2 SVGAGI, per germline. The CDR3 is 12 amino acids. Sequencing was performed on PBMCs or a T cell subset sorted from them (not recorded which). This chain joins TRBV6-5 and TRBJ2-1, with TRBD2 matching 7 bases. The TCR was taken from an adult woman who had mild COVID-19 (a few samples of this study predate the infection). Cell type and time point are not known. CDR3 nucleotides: TGTGCCAGCAGGGGAGGGCCATCCGAGCAGTTCTTC. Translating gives CASRGGPSEQFF.